This T cell receptor (beta chain) was observed in a study of spatial heterogeneity in lung cancer (dated by TCRdb to between 2018 and 2021). The study in broad terms: Beta-chain transcripts were consistently detected in greater numbers than alpha-chain transcripts, which likely reflected higher beta-chain transcript abundance. In the raw uncorrected reads, each unique combination of TCR and UMI appeared more than ten times on average. The study quantitatively compared TCR alpha and beta repertoires across multiple tumor regions, matched nontumor lung and blood in non-small cell lung cancer. The study linked features of the TCR repertoire to counts of nonsynonymous mutations, which were determined by whole-exome sequencing of tumor tissue. Both alpha and beta chains were TCR-sequenced in 210 or so tumor regions, about 69 matched nontumor lung samples and 55 to 60 PBMC samples obtained at surgery. General conclusions and limits of the study: Ubiquitous expanded tumor TCRs showed up in blood more often at tumor resection than at routine follow-up. Additional single-cell paired TCR alpha and beta sequencing was considered necessary to confirm, at a functional level, the hypothesis that regional TCRs recognize regional mutations.

Library preparation employed 5' RACE. Sequencing was performed on a NextSeq 500. The TCR library protocol attached a unique molecular identifier to each TCR cDNA molecule to allow correction of PCR and sequencing errors. The paper's processing steps were these. TCR identification, UMI-based error correction and CDR3 extraction were all carried out with Decombinator tools. TCRs above a frequency of 2 per 1,000, corresponding to the top 1% of the tumor frequency distribution, were defined as expanded. Renyi diversity was calculated using the R vegan package after each repertoire was subsampled 100 times to 5,000 TCRs. CDR3 similarity networks were built from amino acid triplet string-kernel similarity, connecting CDR3s with pairwise similarity above 0.82. TCRdb reran the public reads through fastp at Q25 and MiXCR, keeping productive beta chains. Each record represents a unique CDR3 protein, reported with the most common genes and DNA among its rows. TCRdb's processing, not the study's, gives the V and J calls here. For this sample there are some 52,000 distinct CDR3 sequences; around 6.7% appear just once. Clones ranked in the top ten supply about 3% of the sample.

From cysteine to phenylalanine, the CDR3 is 14 amino acids long. Of the read, only the CDR3 DNA is kept; its 42 bases are in frame from base 1. V is shortened by 5 bases, J by 12 bases, and the region joining them spans 20 bases. From a lookup of the germline V gene (reference sequence), CDR1 and CDR2 are MNHEY and SMNVEV. Regarding this clonotype: It lacks a known antigen. No base quality values were provided; no much bigger clone lies one nucleotide off.

The time point label, as the study defines it: sample taken at primary tumor resection. Without any cell sorting, TCR sequencing was performed on whole RNA extracted either from tumor and nontumor lung tissue or from cryopreserved PBMC samples. The donors were more than 65 patients from the lung TRACERx cohort who had early-stage, untreated non-small cell lung cancer. A patient was chosen for TCR sequencing only when enough RNA was available from at least two tumor regions. The chain is assembled from TRBV27 and TRBJ2-1, with the D segment possibly TRBD1 or TRBD2, each aligning over 5 bases. This sample comprised PBMCs, obtained at surgery. This receptor was obtained from a female donor with early-stage non-small cell lung cancer. The CDR3: CASSPGTTLQGQFF. The nucleotide sequence is TGTGCCAGCAGTCCGGGGACGACCCTTCAGGGGCAGTTCTTC.